The T cell receptor (beta chain) described here comes from a study of T cells expressing NK-cell markers. Whole-study context: CD3+CD56+NKG2C+, CD3+CD56+NKG2C- and CD3+CD56-NKG2C+ T cells, once sorted, supplied the TCR beta repertoires. Study results and caveats: Of CD8+ T cells, 1.0-7.0% belonged to dominant NKG2C+ clonotypes in five or six donors.

Regarding this clonotype: The antigen remains unidentified.

TCRdb re-called the 5' RACE reads and shows each CDR3 protein once, DNA omitted. The ten most abundant clones cover 9.5% to 12% of a sample with about 410,000 distinct CDR3 sequences. Looked up from germline, CDR1 is MNHEY and CDR2 is SMNVEV (reference sequence). CDR3 length: 12 residues. Sample: blood T cells: a sorted CD56 or NKG2C T cell subset, CD4+ or CD8+ T cells, or bulk PBMC T cells (not recorded which). The TCR comes from a woman aged 45-59 years in good health. The chain links TRBV27 to TRBJ2-7. The chain's CDR3 is CASSSSPYEQYF.